This TCR beta chain stems from a study of OX40 agonist ivuxolimab in advanced cancers. About the study: At doses from 0.01 to 10 mg/kg, patients were given intravenous ivuxolimab every 2 weeks. One patient with hepatocellular carcinoma and two with cutaneous melanoma, three in all, had partial responses.

Sampling times: baseline, cycle 4 day 1, cycle 7 day 1. V shed 5 bases and J shed 5 bases, with 16 bases lying between them. The CDR3 is 14 residues long. Germline values: CDR1 SGHRS, CDR2 YFSETQ. Clones were sequenced by immunoSEQ multiplex PCR, and TCRdb holds only the in-frame ones, with some missing. The repertoire holds 45,000 to 60,000 clones, 80% to 95% seen once, with over 10% in the top ten. Specimen: CD4+ or CD8+ T cells sorted from blood, collected in a trial of the OX40 agonist ivuxolimab. The chain has TRBV5-1 and TRBJ1-2; D unclear. The TCR comes from an adult with an advanced solid tumor such as melanoma, head and neck, liver or kidney cancer. The CDR3 reads CASSEGFERYGYTF. CDR3 DNA: TGCGCCAGCAGTGAGGGTTTTGAACGGTATGGCTACACCTTC.